The clone carrying this TCR beta chain turned up a few times. Under the authors' procedure: Using reference gene primer amplification, nucleated cell counts were estimated. Clones were sequenced by immunoSEQ multiplex PCR, and TCRdb holds only the in-frame ones, with some missing. V, J and clone size were drawn from that table, and D and trimming were deduced from the DNA. Of about 94,000 clones detected, approximately 84% appear once; the ten largest clones hold about 6.3%. This sample is part of a study of blood T cell repertoires in COVID-19. Study in general: The United States, Italy and Spain provided the acute and convalescent COVID-19 samples. T cells, B-cell-depleted T cells, or PBMCs provided the cDNA or gDNA that served as material.

The CDR3 extends over 13 amino acids. Trimming took off 2 bases at V and 4 bases at J, with 9 bases between the two ends. CDR1 MNHEY and CDR2 SVGAGI come from the germline V gene. This sequence joins TRBV6-5 and TRBJ2-7; possible D gene TRBD2, 5 bases. The specimen sequenced was peripheral blood. The TCR sequence derives from a man between 60 and 75 years old with acute or convalescent COVID-19. CDR3 in DNA: TGTGCCAGCAGTTACGGCGGGCGGTACGAGCAGTACTTC. Translated, it gives CASSYGGRYEQYF.